This T cell receptor (beta chain) was obtained from a study of blood T cells in healthy people across ages. This clonotype was counted a few times. The use of a sample-barcoded 5' primer and a J-beta primer mix characterized a second PCR of roughly 7 to 11 cycles. TCRdb processed the 5' RACE reads anew with MiXCR; each CDR3 protein has one entry. The sample lists 850,000 to 1,000,000 distinct CDR3 sequences; about 44% were seen once. The germline CDR1 and CDR2 sequences are MNHEY and SMNVEV (reference sequence). CDR3 length equals 13 residues. The ends were cut back, 3 bases at V and 5 bases at J, with 11 bases in the middle.

The clonotype comes from a man younger than 45 in good health. The specimen was blood. The chain joins TRBV27 to TRBJ2-7, with D possibly being TRBD1 (6 bases). This CDR3 reads CASSFQGFDEQYF. CDR3 nucleotide sequence: TGTGCCAGCAGTTTTCAGGGGTTTGACGAGCAGTACTTC.